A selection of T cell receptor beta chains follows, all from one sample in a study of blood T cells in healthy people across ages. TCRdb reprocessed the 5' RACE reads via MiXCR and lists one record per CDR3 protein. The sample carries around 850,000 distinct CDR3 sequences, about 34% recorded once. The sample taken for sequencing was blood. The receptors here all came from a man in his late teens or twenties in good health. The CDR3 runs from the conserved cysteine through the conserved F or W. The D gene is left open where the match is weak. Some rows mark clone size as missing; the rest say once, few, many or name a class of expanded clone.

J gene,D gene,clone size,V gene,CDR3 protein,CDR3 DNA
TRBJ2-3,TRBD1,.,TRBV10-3,CAIMGTGFSTDTQYF,TGTGCCATCATGGGGACAGGGTTTAGCACAGATACGCAGTATTTT
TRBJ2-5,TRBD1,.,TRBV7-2,CASSASTGFSETQYF,TGTGCCAGCAGCGCCTCGACAGGGTTCTCAGAGACCCAGTACTTC
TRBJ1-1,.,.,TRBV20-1,CSAASGGVWNTEAFF,TGCAGTGCTGCCAGCGGGGGGGTATGGAACACTGAAGCTTTCTTT
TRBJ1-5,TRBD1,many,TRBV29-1,CSVGWGQNQPQHF,TGCAGCGTCGGATGGGGACAGAATCAGCCCCAGCATTTT
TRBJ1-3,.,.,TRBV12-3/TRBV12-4,CASRRGRLSGNTIYF,TGTGCCAGCAGGCGGGGACGGCTCTCTGGAAACACCATATATTTT
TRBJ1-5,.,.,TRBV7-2,CAAEGGNQPQHF,TGTGCCGCGGAAGGCGGCAATCAGCCCCAGCATTTT
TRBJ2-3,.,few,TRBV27,CATRLSGTDTQYF,TGTGCCACCCGACTGAGTGGCACAGATACGCAGTATTTT
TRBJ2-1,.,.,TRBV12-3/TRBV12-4,CASSLGSDDGQFF,TGTGCCAGCAGTTTAGGTAGCGACGATGGGCAGTTCTTC
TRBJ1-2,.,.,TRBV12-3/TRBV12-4,CATNGEGNYGYTF,TGTGCCACCAACGGGGAGGGCAACTATGGCTACACCTTC
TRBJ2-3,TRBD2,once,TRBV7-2,CASSLAGSGISTDTQYF,TGTGCCAGCAGCTTAGCTGGTAGCGGGATAAGCACAGATACGCAGTATTTT
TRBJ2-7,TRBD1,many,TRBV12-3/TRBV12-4,CASTSGQASYEQYF,TGTGCCAGCACCAGCGGACAGGCCTCCTACGAGCAGTACTTC